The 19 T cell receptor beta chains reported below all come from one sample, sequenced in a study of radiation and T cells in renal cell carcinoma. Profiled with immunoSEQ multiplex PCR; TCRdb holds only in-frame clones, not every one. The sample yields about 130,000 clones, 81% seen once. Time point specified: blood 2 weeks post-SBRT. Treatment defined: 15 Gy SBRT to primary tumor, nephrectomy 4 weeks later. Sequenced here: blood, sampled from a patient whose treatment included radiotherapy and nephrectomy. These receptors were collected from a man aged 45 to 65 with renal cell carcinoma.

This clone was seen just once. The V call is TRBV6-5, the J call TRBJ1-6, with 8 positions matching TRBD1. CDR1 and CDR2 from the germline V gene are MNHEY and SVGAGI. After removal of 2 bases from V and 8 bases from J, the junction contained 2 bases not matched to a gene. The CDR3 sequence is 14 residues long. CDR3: CASSYGQGYSPLHF. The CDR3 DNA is TGTGCCAGCAGTTACGGACAGGGATATTCACCCCTCCACTTT.

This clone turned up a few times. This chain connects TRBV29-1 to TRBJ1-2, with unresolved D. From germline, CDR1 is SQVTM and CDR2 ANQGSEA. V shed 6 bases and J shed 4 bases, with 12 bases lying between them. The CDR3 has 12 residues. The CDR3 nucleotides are TGCAGCGTCTACGCCCGGGCCTATGGCTACACCTTC. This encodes CSVYARAYGYTF.

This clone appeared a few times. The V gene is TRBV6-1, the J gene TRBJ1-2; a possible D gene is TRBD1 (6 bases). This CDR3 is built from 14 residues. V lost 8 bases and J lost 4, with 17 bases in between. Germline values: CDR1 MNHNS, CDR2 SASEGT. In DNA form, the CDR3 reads TGTGCCAGCGTGAACAGGGCGTTGGCCTATGGCTACACCTTC. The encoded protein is CASVNRALAYGYTF.

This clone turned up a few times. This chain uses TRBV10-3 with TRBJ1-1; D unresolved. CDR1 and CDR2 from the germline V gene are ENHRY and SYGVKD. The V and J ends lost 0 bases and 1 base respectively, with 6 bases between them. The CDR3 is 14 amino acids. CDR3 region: CAISESTGNTEAFF. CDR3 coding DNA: TGTGCCATCAGTGAGTCAACGGGGAACACTGAAGCTTTCTTT.

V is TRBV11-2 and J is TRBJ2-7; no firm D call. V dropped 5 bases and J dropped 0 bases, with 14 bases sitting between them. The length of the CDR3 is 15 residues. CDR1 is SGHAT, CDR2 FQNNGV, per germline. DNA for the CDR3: TGTGCCAGCAGCGTTGTCAGTGGTTACTCCTACGAGCAGTACTTC. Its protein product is CASSVVSGYSYEQYF.

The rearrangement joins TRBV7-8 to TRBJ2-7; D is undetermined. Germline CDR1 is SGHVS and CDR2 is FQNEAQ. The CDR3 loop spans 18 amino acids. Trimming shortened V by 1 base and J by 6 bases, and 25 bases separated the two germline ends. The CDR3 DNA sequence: TGTGCCAGCAGCTTAGATCCTTTCGGCCATGGGGTGCCGAGCGAGCAGTACTTC. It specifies CASSLDPFGHGVPSEQYF.

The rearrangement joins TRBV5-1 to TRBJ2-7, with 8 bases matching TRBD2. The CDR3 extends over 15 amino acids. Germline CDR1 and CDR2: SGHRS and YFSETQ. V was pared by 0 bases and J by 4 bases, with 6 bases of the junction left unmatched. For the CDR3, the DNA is TGCGCCAGCAGCTTGGAACGGGGGGGCCGATACGAGCAGTACTTC. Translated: CASSLERGGRYEQYF.

This chain's CDR3 is CASSQSWGRNQPQHF. For the CDR3, the DNA is TGCGCCAGCAGTCAATCGTGGGGAAGGAATCAGCCCCAGCATTTT. The chain joins TRBV23-1 to TRBJ1-5; D unresolved. TRBV23-1 is classed as an ORF, of uncertain function. The V end was cut by 0 bases, the J end by 4 bases, with 10 bases between. The CDR3 runs to 15 residues.

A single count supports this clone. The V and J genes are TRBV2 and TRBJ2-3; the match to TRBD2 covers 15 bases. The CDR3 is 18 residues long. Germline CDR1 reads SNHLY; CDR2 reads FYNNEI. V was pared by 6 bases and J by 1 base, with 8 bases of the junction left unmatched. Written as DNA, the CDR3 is TGTGCCAGCAGCGCCGGGACTAGCGGGGGGAGCGGCACAGATACGCAGTATTTT. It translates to CASSAGTSGGSGTDTQYF.

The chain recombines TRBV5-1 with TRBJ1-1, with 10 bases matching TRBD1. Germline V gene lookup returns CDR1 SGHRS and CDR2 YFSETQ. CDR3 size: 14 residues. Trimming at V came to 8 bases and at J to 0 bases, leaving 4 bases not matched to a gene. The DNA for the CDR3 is TGCGCCAGTAGACAGGGGGCCATGAACACTGAAGCTTTCTTT. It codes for CASRQGAMNTEAFF.

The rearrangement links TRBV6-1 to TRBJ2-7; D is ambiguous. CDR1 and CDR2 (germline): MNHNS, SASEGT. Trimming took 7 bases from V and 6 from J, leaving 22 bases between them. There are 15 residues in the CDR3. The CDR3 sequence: CASNSADQRRSEQYF. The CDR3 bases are TGTGCCAGCAACTCCGCAGATCAGCGTCGGTCCGAGCAGTACTTC.

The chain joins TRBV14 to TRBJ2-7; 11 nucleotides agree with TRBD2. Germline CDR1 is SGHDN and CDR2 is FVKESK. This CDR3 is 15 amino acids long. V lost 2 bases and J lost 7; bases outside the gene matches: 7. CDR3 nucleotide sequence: TGTGCCAGCAGCCAACAACTAGCGGGAGCTGAGGAGCAGTACTTC. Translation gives CASSQQLAGAEEQYF.

This chain's CDR3 is CAATRTSGGTDTQYF. The CDR3 nucleotides are TGTGCCGCGACAAGGACTAGCGGGGGCACAGATACGCAGTATTTT. The genes are TRBV30 and TRBJ2-3; 12 nucleotides match TRBD2. Looked up from germline, CDR1 is GTSNPN and CDR2 is SVGIG (reference sequence). Trimming at V came to 8 bases and at J to 1 base, leaving 7 bases not matched to a gene. The CDR3 loop spans 15 amino acids. Supplemented by reference TRBV30 and TRBJ2-3, the full variable domain reads SQTIHQWPATLVQPVGSPLSLECTVEGTSNPNLYWYRQAAGRGLQLLFYSVGIGQISSEVPQNLSASRPQDRQFILSSKKLLLSDSGFYLCAATRTSGGTDTQYFGPGTRLTVL.

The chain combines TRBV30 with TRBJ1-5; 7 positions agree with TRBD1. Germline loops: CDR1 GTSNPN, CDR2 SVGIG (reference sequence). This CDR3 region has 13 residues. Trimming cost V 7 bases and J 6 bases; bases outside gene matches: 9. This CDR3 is CALTGRTGQPQHF. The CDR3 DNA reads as TGTGCCTTGACAGGGAGGACGGGTCAGCCCCAGCATTTT.

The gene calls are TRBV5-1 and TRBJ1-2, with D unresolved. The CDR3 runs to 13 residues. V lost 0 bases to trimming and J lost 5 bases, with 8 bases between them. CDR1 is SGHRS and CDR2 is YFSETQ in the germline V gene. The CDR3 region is CASSLDGAYGYTF. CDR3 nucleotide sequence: TGCGCCAGCAGCTTGGACGGAGCATATGGCTACACCTTC.

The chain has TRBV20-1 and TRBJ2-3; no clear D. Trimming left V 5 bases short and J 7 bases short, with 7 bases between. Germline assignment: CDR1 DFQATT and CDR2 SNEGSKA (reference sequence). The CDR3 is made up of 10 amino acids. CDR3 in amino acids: CSALSNTQYF. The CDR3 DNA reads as TGCAGTGCTTTATCTAATACGCAGTATTTT.

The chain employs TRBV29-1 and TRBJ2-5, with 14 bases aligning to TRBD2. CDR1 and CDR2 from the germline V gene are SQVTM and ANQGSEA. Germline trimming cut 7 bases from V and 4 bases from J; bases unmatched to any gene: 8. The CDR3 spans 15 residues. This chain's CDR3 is CSATTSGGVGETQYF. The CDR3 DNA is TGCAGCGCAACGACTAGCGGGGGGGTCGGAGAGACCCAGTACTTC.

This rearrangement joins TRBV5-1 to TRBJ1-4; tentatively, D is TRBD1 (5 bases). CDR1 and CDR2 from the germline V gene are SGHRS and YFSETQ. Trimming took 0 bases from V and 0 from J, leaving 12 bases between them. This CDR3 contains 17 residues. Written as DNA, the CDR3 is TGCGCCAGCAGCTTGGGGACATCACAGGCAACTAATGAAAAACTGTTTTTT. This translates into CASSLGTSQATNEKLFF.

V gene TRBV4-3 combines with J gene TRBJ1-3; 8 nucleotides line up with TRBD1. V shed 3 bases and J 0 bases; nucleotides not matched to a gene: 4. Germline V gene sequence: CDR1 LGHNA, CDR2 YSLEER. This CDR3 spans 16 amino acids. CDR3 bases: TGCGCCAGCAGCCAGCCGGGACAGGTCTCTGGAAACACCATATATTTT. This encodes CASSQPGQVSGNTIYF.